This is a list of T cell receptor beta chains from one sample in a study of blood T cell repertoires in COVID-19. Sequencing was performed with immunoSEQ multiplex PCR; in TCRdb, only in-frame clones are kept and a portion is missing. Of about 300,000 clones listed, 90% are singletons. Sequenced: peripheral blood. The receptors derive from a woman aged 25 to 39 with COVID-19, enrolled during active disease. Both conserved end residues are part of each CDR3. D genes are given only for firm matches. Not all rows give a size; the values are once, few, many and, for expanded clones, a class.

DNA	CDR3	J	V	size	D
TGTGCCAGCAGCTTGGCTCAGGGCTATAATTCACCCCTCCACTTT	CASSLAQGYNSPLHF	TRBJ1-6	TRBV5-6	NA	NA
TGTGCCAGCAGCTTAGGGGTACTGGGAACCGGGGAGCTGTTTTTT	CASSLGVLGTGELFF	TRBJ2-2	TRBV5-4	NA	NA
TGTGCCAGCAGCTTATCCGGACAGGACGTTTATGGCTACACCTTC	CASSLSGQDVYGYTF	TRBJ1-2	TRBV7-9	NA	TRBD1
TGTGCCAGCAGTTTTCTCTCCTCACAGGGCTTCACTGAAGCTTTCTTT	CASSFLSSQGFTEAFF	TRBJ1-1	TRBV6-5	NA	NA
TGTGCCAGCAGCTCCAGTCCGTGGTACGAGCAGTACTTC	CASSSSPWYEQYF	TRBJ2-7	TRBV9	NA	NA
TGTGCCAGCAGCTTCGGAGAAAACTACGAGCAGTACTTC	CASSFGENYEQYF	TRBJ2-7	TRBV5-4	NA	NA
TGTGCCTCGGCGCGGGACAGAGACCTTACCGGGGAGCTGTTTTTT	CASARDRDLTGELFF	TRBJ2-2	TRBV10-3	NA	NA
TGTGCCAGCAGTTTCACTCCTCGTGATGAAAAACTGTTTTTT	CASSFTPRDEKLFF	TRBJ1-4	TRBV27	NA	NA
TGTGCCAGCAGCTTAGGTTTCGGAAGGAGCTCCTACGAGCAGTACTTC	CASSLGFGRSSYEQYF	TRBJ2-7	TRBV11-2	NA	NA
TGTGCCAGCAGTAAAAATCAAGCGGGAGGGCCTGGGGAGCAGTACTTC	CASSKNQAGGPGEQYF	TRBJ2-7	TRBV2	NA	TRBD2
TGTGCCAGCAGTGACAGGGGGTCGGGCACTGAAGCTTTCTTT	CASSDRGSGTEAFF	TRBJ1-1	TRBV2	NA	TRBD1
TGTGCCAGCAGCTTGAGACAGGGGAGACATTCACCCCTCCACTTT	CASSLRQGRHSPLHF	TRBJ1-6	TRBV5-6	NA	TRBD1
TGTGCCAGCAGTTACGAGGACAGGCATGCTTTCTTT	CASSYEDRHAFF	TRBJ1-1	TRBV2	NA	TRBD1
TGTGCCAGCAGTACTACGTCTAGCGGGAGCACAGATACGCAGTATTTT	CASSTTSSGSTDTQYF	TRBJ2-3	TRBV2	NA	TRBD2
TGTGCCAGTTGCGGGACTAGCGGGAGGGAGTACGAGCAGTACTTC	CASCGTSGREYEQYF	TRBJ2-7	TRBV2	once	TRBD2